The source of this T cell receptor (beta chain) is a study of shared clonotypes between healthy human individuals. Study context: Each donor's CD4 naive and CD4 memory cells filled three plates apiece, CD8 naive two, and CD8 memory one. Whole-study findings and limits: Sequencing depth was expected to influence donor clonotype sharing.

As concerns this clone: Its antigen is not identified.

Germline assignment: CDR1 SGHTS and CDR2 YDEGEE. Germline trimming cut 6 bases from V and 2 bases from J; bases unmatched to any gene: 6. This CDR3 has 14 amino acids. An even split of each subset's genomic DNA across several immunoSEQ plates was performed. The table came from immunoSEQ multiplex PCR; TCRdb's copy has only in-frame clones and leaves some out. Of roughly 1,100,000 clones in the sample, around 74% were seen once. The clonotype originates from a young man in good health. The chain employs TRBV5-8 and TRBJ2-7; 9 positions agree with TRBD1. The sample taken for sequencing was memory CD4+ T cells sorted from blood. Subset specified: CD45RA-negative fraction. The CDR3: CASTPGQGTYEQYF. DNA of the CDR3: TGTGCCAGCACCCCGGGACAGGGTACCTACGAGCAGTACTTC.